These T cell receptor beta chains were read from a single sample in a study of T-cell reconstitution after alpha-beta-depleted transplantation in children. TCRdb fed the PCR reads into MiXCR, producing one record per CDR3 protein. This sample has around 450,000 distinct CDR3 sequences, with roughly 10% found just once. Sequencing used PBMCs, obtained before TCRalphabeta/CD19-depleted stem cell transplant. These receptor sequences come from a child aged 2 to 15 with inherited bone marrow failure, due to receive a stem cell transplant. CDR3s include the opening cysteine and the closing phenylalanine or tryptophan.

V gene	CDR3 protein
TRBV7-2	CASSQAPGLEISYEQYF
TRBV20-1	CSAPRTSLYEQYF
TRBV6-5	CASSYSRGGRDSPLHF
TRBV6-1	CASSEYGTSGYEQYF
TRBV5-1	CASSPDGRSSTDTQYF
TRBV12-3/TRBV12-4	CASTRGSLNSPLHF
TRBV12-3/TRBV12-4	CASSRSVANYGYTF
TRBV28	CASSLYTEPQHF
TRBV9	CASSPTGTSADTQYF
TRBV5-1	CASSLWADYGYTF
TRBV12-3/TRBV12-4	CASGPGAIEQYF
TRBV20-1	CSLRLADETQYF
TRBV20-1	CSARVPSKVDNEQFF
TRBV5-4	CASSWGTPYEQYF
TRBV4-3	CASSQDWTGSLYGYTF
TRBV10-3	CAISESVGFEQFF
TRBV10-3	CAIKGRTSGETQYF
TRBV12-3/TRBV12-4	CASSLYIRGGWGYTF
TRBV7-2	CASSFRGDRSPLNF
TRBV11-2	CASSLPQGAQYF
TRBV12-3/TRBV12-4	CASSLEPFSYNEQFF
TRBV29-1	CSVSFTSGETQYF
TRBV5-1	CASSLALAGRVDTQYF
TRBV20-1	CSVSGTGGFYEQYF
TRBV6-1	CASSEERWGPGYTF
TRBV5-1	CASSLDPGLATDTQYF
TRBV4-3	CASSQEIGNTGELFF
TRBV4-2	CASSQGMGLGPEAFF
TRBV6-5	CASSYDPGGSYGYTF